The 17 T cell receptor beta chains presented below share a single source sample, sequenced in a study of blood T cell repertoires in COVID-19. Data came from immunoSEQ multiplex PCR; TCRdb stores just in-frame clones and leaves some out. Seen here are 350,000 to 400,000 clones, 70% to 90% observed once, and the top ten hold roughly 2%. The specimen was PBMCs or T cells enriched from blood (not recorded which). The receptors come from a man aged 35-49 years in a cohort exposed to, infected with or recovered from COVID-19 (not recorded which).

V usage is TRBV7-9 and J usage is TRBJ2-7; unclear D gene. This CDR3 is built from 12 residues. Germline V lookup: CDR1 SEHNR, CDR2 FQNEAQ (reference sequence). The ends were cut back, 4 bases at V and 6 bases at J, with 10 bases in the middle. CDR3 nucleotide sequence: TGTGCCAGCAGCTCGATTAGTGGCGAGCAGTACTTC. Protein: CASSSISGEQYF.

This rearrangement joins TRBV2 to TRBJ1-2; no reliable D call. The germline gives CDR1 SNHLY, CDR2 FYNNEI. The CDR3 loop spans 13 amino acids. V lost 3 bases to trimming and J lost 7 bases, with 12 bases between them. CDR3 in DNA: TGTGCCAGCAGTGAGATTCCCTTGAGTGGCTACACCTTC. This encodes CASSEIPLSGYTF.

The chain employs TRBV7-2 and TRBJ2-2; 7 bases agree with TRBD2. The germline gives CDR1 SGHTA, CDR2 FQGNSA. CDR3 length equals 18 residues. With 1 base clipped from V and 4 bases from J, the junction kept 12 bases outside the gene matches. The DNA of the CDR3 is TGTGCCAGCAGCTTAGTCCCAGCGGGAACGAGGGGCACCGGGGAGCTGTTTTTT. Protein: CASSLVPAGTRGTGELFF.

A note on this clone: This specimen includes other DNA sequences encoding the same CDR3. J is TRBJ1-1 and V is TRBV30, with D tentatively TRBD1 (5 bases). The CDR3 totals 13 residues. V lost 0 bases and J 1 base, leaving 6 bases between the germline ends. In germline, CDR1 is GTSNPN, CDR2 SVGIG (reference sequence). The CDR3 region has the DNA TGTGCCTGGAGTGTCCAGGGGAACACTGAAGCTTTCTTT. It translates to CAWSVQGNTEAFF.

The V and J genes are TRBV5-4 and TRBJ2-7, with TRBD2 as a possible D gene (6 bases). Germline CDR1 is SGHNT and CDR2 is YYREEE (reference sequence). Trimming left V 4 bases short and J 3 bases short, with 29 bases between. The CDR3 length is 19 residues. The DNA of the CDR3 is TGTGCCAGCAGCCCTAGGGGCGGGACCTCCTTAGACGCCAACTACGAGCAGTACTTC. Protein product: CASSPRGGTSLDANYEQYF.

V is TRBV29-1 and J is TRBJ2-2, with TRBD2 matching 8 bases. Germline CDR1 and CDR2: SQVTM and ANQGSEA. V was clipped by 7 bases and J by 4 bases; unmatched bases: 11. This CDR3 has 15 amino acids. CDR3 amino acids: CSASPSGSVTGELFF. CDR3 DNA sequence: TGCAGCGCTTCCCCGAGCGGGAGCGTCACCGGGGAGCTGTTTTTT.

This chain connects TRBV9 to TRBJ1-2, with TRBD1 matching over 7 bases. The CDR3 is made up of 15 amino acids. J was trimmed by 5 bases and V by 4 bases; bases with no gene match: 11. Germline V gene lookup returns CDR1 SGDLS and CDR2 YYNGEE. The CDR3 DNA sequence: TGTGCCAGCAGCCTTGGGACAGATCAGGGGTATGGCTACACCTTC. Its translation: CASSLGTDQGYGYTF.

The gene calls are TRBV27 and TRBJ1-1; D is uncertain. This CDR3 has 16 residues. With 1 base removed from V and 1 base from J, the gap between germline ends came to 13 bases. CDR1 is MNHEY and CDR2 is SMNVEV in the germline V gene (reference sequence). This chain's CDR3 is CASSLYHISGNTEAFF. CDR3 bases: TGTGCCAGCAGTTTATATCACATCTCGGGGAACACTGAAGCTTTCTTT.

The CDR3 DNA follows: TGCGCCAGCAGCCCCTATACTAGCGGGAACACCGGGGAGCTGTTTTTT. Amino acids: CASSPYTSGNTGELFF. This chain connects TRBV5-1 to TRBJ2-2; 8 nucleotides align to TRBD2. The CDR3 is 16 residues long. The V gene end was trimmed by 4 bases and the J gene end by 1 base; junction bases not matched to a gene: 6. Germline lookup yields CDR1 SGHRS and CDR2 YFSETQ.

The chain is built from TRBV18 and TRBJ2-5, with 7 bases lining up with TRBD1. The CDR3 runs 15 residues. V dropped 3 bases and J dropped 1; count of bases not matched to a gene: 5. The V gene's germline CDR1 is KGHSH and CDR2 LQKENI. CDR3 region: CASSPGQSFQETQYF. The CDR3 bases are TGTGCCAGCTCACCGGGACAGAGTTTCCAAGAGACCCAGTACTTC. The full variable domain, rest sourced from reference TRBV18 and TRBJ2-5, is NAGVMQNPRHLVRRRGQEARLRCSPMKGHSHVYWYRQLPEEGLKFMVYLQKENIIDESGMPKERFSAEFPKEGPSILRIQQVVRGDSAAYFCASSPGQSFQETQYFGPGTRLLVL.

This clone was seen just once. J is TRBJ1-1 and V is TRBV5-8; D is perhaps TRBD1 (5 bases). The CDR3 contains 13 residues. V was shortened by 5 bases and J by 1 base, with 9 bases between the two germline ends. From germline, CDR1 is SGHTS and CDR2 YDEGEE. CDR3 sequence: CASSSGWNTEAFF. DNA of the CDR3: TGTGCCAGCAGTTCAGGGTGGAACACTGAAGCTTTCTTT.

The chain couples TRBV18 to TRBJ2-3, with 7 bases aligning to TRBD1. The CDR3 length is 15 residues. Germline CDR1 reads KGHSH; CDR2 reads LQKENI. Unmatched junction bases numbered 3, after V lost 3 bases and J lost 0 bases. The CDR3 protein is CASSPWDSSTDTQYF. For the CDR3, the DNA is TGTGCCAGCTCACCCTGGGACAGTAGCACAGATACGCAGTATTTT.

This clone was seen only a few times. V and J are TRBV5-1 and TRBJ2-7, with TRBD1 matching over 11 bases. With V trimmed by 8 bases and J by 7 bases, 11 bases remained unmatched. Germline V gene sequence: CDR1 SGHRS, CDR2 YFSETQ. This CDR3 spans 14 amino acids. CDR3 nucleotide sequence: TGCGCCAGTTACTACGGACAGGGGGCGCGGGAGCAGTACTTC. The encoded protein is CASYYGQGAREQYF.

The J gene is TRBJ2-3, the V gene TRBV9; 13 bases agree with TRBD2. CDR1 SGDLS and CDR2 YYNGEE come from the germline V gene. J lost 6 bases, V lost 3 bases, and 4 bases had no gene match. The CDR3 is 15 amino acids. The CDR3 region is CASSGTSGSGDTQYF. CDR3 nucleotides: TGTGCCAGCAGCGGGACTAGCGGGAGCGGGGATACGCAGTATTTT.

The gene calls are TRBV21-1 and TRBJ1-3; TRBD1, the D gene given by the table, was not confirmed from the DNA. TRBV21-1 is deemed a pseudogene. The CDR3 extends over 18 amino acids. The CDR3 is CASSKAQGAPSAGNTIYF. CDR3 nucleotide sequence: TGTGCCAGCAGCAAAGCACAGGGGGCCCCGTCAGCTGGAAACACCATATATTTT.

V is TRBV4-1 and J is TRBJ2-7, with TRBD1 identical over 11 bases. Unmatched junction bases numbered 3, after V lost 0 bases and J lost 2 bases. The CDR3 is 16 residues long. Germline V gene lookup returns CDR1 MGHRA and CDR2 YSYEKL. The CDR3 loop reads CASSQDRTGGPYEQYF. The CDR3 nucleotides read TGCGCCAGCAGCCAAGATAGGACAGGGGGCCCCTACGAGCAGTACTTC.

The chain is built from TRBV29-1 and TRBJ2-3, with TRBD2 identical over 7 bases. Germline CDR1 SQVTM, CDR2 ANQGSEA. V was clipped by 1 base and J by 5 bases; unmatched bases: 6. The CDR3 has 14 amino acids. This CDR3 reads CSVEGWREGDTQYF. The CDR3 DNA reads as TGCAGCGTTGAAGGATGGAGGGAGGGAGATACGCAGTATTTT.